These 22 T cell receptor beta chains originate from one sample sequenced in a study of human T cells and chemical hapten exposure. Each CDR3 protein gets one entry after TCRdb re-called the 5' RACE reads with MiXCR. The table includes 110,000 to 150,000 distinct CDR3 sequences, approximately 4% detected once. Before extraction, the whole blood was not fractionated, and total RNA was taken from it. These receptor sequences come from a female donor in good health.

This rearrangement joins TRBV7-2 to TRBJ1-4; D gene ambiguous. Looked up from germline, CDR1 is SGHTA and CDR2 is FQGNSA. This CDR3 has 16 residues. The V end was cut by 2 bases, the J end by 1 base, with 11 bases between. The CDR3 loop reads CASSLQSAGTNEKLFF. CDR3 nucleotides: TGTGCCAGCAGCTTACAGTCAGCCGGAACTAATGAAAAACTGTTTTTT. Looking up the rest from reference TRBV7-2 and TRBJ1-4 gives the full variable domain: GAGVSQSPSNKVTEKGKDVELRCDPISGHTALYWYRQSLGQGLEFLIYFQGNSAPDKSGLPSDRFSAERTGGSVSTLTIQRTQQEDSAVYLCASSLQSAGTNEKLFFGSGTQLSVL.

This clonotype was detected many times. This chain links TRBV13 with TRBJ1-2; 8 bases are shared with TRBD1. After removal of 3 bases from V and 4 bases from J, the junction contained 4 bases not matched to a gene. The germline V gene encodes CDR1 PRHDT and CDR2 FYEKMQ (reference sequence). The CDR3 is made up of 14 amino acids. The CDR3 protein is CASSFRDRSYGYTF. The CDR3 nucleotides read TGTGCCAGCAGCTTCAGGGACAGGAGCTATGGCTACACCTTC.

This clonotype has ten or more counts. The CDR3 reads CASSLGLQGAQGEKLFF. CDR3 DNA: TGTGCCAGCAGCTTGGGGCTCCAGGGGGCACAAGGTGAAAAACTGTTTTTT. V and J are TRBV5-5 and TRBJ1-4, with 8 bases aligning to TRBD1. The CDR3 contains 17 residues. The V segment lost 0 bases and the J segment 7 bases; nucleotides outside the gene matches: 11. Germline CDR1 reads SGHKS; CDR2 reads YYEKEE (reference sequence).

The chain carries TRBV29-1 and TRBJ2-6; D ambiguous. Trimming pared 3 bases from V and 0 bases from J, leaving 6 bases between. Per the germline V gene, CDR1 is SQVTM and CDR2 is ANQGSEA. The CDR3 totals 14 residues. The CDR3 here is CSVEGFSGANVLTF. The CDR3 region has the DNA TGCAGCGTTGAGGGGTTCTCTGGGGCCAACGTCCTGACTTTC.

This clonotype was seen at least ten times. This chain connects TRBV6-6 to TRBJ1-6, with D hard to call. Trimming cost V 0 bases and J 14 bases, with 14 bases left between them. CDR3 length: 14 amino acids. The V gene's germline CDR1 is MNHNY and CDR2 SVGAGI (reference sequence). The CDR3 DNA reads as TGTGCCAGCAGTTACTCGCGGGAGGTAGGGACCCTCCACTTT. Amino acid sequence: CASSYSREVGTLHF.

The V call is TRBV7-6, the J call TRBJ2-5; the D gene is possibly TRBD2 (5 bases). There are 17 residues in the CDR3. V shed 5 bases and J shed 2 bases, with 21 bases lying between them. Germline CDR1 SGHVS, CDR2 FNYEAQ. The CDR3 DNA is TGTGCCAGCAGCCCCTCCCTCGGCCAGCGGCGACAAGAGACCCAGTACTTC. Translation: CASSPSLGQRRQETQYF.

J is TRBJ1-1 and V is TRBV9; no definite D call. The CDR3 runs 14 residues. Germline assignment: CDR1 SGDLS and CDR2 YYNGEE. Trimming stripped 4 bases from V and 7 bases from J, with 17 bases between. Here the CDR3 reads CASSPCTGSGEAFF. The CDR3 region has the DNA TGTGCCAGCAGCCCTTGTACGGGATCTGGTGAAGCTTTCTTT.

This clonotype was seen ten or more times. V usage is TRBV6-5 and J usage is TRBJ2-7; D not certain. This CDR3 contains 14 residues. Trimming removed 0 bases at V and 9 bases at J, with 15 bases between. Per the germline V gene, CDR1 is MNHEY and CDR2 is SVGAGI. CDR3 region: CASSYSGSGPGQYF. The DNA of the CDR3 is TGTGCCAGCAGTTACTCTGGGTCCGGGCCCGGGCAGTACTTC.

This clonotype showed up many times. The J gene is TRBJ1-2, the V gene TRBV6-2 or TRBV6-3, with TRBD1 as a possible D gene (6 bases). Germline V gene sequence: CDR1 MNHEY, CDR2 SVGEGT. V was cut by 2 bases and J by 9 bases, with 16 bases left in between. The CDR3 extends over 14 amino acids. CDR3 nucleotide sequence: TGTGCCAGCAGTTACGCTGGGGGGCCTGAGAGCTACACCTTC. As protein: CASSYAGGPESYTF.

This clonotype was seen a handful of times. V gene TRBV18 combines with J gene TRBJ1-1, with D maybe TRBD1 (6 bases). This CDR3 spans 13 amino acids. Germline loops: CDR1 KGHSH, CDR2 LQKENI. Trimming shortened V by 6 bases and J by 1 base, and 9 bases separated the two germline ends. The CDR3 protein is CASSGQQNTEAFF. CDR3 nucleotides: TGTGCCAGCTCGGGACAACAGAACACTGAAGCTTTCTTT.

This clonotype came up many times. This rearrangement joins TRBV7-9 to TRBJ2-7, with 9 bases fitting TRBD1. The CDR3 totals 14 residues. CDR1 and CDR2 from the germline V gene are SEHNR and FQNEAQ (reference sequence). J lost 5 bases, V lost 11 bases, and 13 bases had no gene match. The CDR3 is CASQTGQGSNEQYF. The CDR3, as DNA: TGTGCCTCACAGACCGGACAGGGGTCTAACGAGCAGTACTTC.

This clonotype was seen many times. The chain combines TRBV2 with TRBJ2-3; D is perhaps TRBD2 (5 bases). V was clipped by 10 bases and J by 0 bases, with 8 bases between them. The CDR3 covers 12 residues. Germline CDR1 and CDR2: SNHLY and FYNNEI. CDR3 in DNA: TGTGCCACCCGGACTAGCACAGATACGCAGTATTTT. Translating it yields CATRTSTDTQYF.

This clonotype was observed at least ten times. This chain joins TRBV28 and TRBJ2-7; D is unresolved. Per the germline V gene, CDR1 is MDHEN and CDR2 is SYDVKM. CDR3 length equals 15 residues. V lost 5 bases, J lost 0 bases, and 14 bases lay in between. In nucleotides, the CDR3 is TGTGCCAGCAGTCCCGACTCCTCGCTCTCCTACGAGCAGTACTTC. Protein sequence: CASSPDSSLSYEQYF.

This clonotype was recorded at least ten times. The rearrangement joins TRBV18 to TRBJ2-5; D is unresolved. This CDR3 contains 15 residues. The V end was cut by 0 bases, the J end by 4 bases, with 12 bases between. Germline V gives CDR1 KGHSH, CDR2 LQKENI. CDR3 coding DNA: TGTGCCAGCTCACCACCGTACAGCCCTGTAGAGACCCAGTACTTC. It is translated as CASSPPYSPVETQYF.

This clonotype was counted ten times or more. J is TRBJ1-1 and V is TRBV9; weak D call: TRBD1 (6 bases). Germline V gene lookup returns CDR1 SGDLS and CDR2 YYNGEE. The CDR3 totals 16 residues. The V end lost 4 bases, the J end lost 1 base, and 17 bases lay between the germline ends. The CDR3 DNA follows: TGTGCCAGCAGCTCAGTGGGGGGCAAGGGGAACACTGAAGCTTTCTTT. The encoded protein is CASSSVGGKGNTEAFF.

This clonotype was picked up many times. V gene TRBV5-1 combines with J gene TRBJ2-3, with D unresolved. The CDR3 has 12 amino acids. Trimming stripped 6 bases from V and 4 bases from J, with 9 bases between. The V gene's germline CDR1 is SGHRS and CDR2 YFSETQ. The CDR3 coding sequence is TGCGCCAGCATCCCGATCCCAGATACGCAGTATTTT. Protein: CASIPIPDTQYF.

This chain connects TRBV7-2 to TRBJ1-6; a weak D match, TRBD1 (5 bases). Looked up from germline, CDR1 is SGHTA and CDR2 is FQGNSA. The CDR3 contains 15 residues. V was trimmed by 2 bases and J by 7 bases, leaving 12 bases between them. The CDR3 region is CASSLTGTSNSPLHF. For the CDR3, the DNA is TGTGCCAGCAGCTTAACCGGGACCTCAAATTCACCCCTCCACTTT.

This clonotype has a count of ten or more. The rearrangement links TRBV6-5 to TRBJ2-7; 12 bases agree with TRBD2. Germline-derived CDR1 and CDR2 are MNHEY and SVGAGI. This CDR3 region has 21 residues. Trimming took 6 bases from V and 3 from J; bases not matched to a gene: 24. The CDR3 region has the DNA TGTGCCAGCAGCCTACCACGTGTTGCACTAGCGGGGGGCGGCGCCAACTACGAGCAGTACTTC. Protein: CASSLPRVALAGGGANYEQYF.

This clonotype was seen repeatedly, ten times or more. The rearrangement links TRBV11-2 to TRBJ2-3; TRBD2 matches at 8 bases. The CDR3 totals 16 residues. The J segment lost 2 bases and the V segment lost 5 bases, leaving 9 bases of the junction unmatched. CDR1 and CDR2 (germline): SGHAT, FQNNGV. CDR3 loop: CASSNIAGTSTDTQYF. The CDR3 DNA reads TGTGCCAGCAGCAACATAGCGGGGACGTCCACAGATACGCAGTATTTT.

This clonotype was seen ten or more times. The CDR3: CASSPTELLSTDTQYF. For the CDR3, the DNA is TGTGCCAGCAGCCCGACTGAACTACTAAGCACAGATACGCAGTATTTT. The J gene is TRBJ2-3, the V gene TRBV3-1; no definite D call. CDR1 and CDR2 from the germline V gene are LGHDT and YNNKEL (reference sequence). The V end was cut by 4 bases, the J end by 0 bases, with 14 bases between. This CDR3 has 16 residues.

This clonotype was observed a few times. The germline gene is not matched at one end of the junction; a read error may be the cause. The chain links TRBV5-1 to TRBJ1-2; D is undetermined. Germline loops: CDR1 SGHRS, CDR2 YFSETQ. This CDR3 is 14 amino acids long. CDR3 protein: CASSLFGENYGDTF. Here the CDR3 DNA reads TGCGCCAGCAGCTTGTTTGGGGAGAACTATGGCGACACCTTC.

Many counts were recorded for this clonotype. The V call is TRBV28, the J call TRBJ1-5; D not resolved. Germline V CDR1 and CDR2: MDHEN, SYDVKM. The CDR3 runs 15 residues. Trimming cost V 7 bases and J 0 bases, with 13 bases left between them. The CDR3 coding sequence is TGTGCCAGCACGGCGGGCGGTGATAGCAATCAGCCCCAGCATTTT. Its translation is CASTAGGDSNQPQHF.